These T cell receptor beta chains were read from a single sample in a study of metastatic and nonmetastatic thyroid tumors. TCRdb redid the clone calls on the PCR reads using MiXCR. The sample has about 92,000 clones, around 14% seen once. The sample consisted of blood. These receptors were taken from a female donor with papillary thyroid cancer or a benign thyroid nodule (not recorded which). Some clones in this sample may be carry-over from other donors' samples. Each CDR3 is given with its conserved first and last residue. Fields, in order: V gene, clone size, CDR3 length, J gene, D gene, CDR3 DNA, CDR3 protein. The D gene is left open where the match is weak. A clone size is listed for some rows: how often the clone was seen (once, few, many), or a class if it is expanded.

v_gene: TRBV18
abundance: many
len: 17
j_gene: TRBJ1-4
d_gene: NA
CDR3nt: TGTGCCAGCTCACTAACCCCCCATGGGGCAACTAATGAAAAACTGTTTTTT
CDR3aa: CASSLTPHGATNEKLFF

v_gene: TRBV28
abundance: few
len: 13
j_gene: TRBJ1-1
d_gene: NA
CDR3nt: TGTGTCAGCAGTTTATGGCATAACACTGAAGCTTTCTTT
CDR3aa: CVSSLWHNTEAFF

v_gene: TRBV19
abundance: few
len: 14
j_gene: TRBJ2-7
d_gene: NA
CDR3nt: TGCGCCAGTAGTAGAAGACGTTCGCCCTACGAGCAGTACTTC
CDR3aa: CASSRRRSPYEQYF

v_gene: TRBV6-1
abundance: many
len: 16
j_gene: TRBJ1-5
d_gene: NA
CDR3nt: TGTGCCAGCACTAGACAGGATCTTGCCCGTTTAAAGCCCCAGCATTTT
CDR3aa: CASTRQDLARLKPQHF

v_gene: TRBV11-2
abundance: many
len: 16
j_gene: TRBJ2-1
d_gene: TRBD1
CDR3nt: TGTGCCAGCAGCCCTCTACCGGGACAGGGAAAGAATGAGCAGTTCTTC
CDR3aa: CASSPLPGQGKNEQFF

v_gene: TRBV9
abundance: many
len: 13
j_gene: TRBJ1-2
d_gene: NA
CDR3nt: TGTGCCAGCAGCGTAGTACAGGGCCAAGGCTACACCTTC
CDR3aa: CASSVVQGQGYTF

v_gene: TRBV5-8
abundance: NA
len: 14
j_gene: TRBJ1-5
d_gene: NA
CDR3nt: TGTGCCAGCAGCTTTCAGGGTTTCAATCAGCCCCAGCATTTT
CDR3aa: CASSFQGFNQPQHF

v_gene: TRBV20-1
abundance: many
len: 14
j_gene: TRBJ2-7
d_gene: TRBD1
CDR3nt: TGCAGTGCTAGTCCCCTCAGGGGGAGCTACGAGCAGTACTTC
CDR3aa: CSASPLRGSYEQYF

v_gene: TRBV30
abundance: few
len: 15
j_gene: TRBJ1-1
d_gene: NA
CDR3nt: TGTGCCTGGAGTAGATTGGGGGGAGGGAACACTGATGCTTTCTTT
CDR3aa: CAWSRLGGGNTDAFF

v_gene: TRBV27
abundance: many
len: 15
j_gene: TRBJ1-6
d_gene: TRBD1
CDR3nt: TGTGCCAGCAAACCAGGGGGCGAATATAATTCACCCCTCCACTTT
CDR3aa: CASKPGGEYNSPLHF

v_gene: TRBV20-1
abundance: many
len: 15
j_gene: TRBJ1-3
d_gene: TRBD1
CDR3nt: TGCAGTGCTAGAGTCCCAGGGGGAAATGGAAACACCATATATTTT
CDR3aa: CSARVPGGNGNTIYF

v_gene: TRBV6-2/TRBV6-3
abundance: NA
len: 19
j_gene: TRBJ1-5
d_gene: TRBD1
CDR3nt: TGTGCCAGCATTTACTTGCAGGGGGAAGGGACCTATAGCAATCAGCCCCAGCATTTT
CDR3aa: CASIYLQGEGTYSNQPQHF

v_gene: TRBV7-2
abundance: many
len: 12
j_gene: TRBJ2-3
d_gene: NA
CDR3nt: TGTGCCAGCAGCTTTAGCACAGATACGCAGTATTTT
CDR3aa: CASSFSTDTQYF

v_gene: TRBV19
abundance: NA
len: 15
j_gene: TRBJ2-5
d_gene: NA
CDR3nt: TGTGCCAGTAGTATAGGGTTAGGCTTCGGGGAGACCCAGTACTTC
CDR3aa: CASSIGLGFGETQYF

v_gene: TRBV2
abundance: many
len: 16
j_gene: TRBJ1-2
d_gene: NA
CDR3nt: TGTGCCAGCAGTGAGGGGGCCTTTTCCCTAAACTATGGCTACACCTTC
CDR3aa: CASSEGAFSLNYGYTF

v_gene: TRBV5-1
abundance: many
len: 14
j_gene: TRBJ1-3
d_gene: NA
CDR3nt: TGCGCCAGCAGCACAGGAGCGGCTGGAAACACCATATATTTT
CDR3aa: CASSTGAAGNTIYF

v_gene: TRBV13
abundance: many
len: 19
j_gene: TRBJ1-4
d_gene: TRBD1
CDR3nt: TGTGCCAGCAGCTTACGCAGGGGGACAGGCTATGCAACTAATGAAAAACTGTTTTTT
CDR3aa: CASSLRRGTGYATNEKLFF

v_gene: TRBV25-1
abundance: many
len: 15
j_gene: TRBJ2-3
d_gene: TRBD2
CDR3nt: TGTGCCAGCAGTGTGCGGGGGGCCGGTACAGATACGCAGTATTTT
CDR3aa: CASSVRGAGTDTQYF

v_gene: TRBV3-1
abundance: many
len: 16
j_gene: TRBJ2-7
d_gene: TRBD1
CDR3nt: TGTGCCAGCAGCCAAGATTACAGGGGGCACTCCTACGAGCAGTACTTC
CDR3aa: CASSQDYRGHSYEQYF

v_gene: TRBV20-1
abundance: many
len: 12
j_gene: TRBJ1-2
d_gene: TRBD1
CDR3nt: TGCAGTGCTGACTGGACAGGCTATGGCTACACCTTC
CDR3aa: CSADWTGYGYTF

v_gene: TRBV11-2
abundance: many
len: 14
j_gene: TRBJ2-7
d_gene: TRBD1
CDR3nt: TGTGCCAGCAGCTTAGGGACAGGGGGAGGCGAGCAGTACTTC
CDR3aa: CASSLGTGGGEQYF

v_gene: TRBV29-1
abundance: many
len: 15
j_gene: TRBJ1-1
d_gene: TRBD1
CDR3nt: TGCAGCGCCCATCTCGGGACAGGGGGCGGAAGGGGAGCTTTCTTT
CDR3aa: CSAHLGTGGGRGAFF

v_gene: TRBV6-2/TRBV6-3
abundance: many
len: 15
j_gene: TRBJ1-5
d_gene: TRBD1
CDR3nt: TGTGCCAGCAGGGGACAGTCGTATAGCAATCAGCCCCAGCATTTT
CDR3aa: CASRGQSYSNQPQHF

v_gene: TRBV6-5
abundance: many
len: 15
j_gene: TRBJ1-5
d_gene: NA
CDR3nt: TGTGCCAGCAGTTTCACGACAGAAAGCAATCAGCCCCAGCATTTT
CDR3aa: CASSFTTESNQPQHF